The 16 T cell receptor beta chains in this list originate from one sample, sequenced in a study of T cells in Graves' hyperthyroidism and ophthalmopathy. Amplification yielded TCR beta CDR3 regions, with RNA transcripts as the source. First-round RT-PCR with HTBI primers amplified the TCR CDR3 region. TCRdb re-called the multiplex PCR reads through MiXCR, storing one row per CDR3 protein. The table records a few hundred thousand distinct CDR3 sequences, over 20% of them present only once. The sequenced sample was blood. The receptors stem from a man aged 25 to 40 with Graves' ophthalmopathy.

This clonotype was recorded a few times. The chain couples TRBV5-6 to TRBJ1-2; TRBD1 matches at 7 bases. Germline V gene lookup returns CDR1 SGHDT and CDR2 YYEEEE. The V and J ends lost 4 bases and 5 bases, in that order; junction bases with no gene match: 5. The CDR3 is 13 residues long. CDR3 bases: TGTGCCAGCAGCCTAGGACAGGATTATGGCTACACCTTC. It codes for CASSLGQDYGYTF.

This sequence joins TRBV29-1 and TRBJ2-2; D is undetermined. Between the trimmed V and J ends, which lost 5 bases and 8 bases, there was a span of 12 bases. From germline, CDR1 is SQVTM and CDR2 ANQGSEA. CDR3 length: 12 amino acids. The DNA for the CDR3 is TGCAGCGTTTCAGAGCTGGGAGGGGAGCTGTTTTTT. This gives the protein CSVSELGGELFF.

The chain carries TRBV29-1 and TRBJ1-2; 10 nucleotides line up with TRBD1. The CDR3 totals 15 residues. In germline, CDR1 is SQVTM, CDR2 ANQGSEA. J was trimmed by 7 bases and V by 7 bases; bases with no gene match: 15. The DNA for the CDR3 is TGCAGCGCTGGGACAGGGGTACCCAGCGCCCGTGGCTACACCTTC. Protein product: CSAGTGVPSARGYTF.

This clonotype was observed many times. The chain is built from TRBV30 and TRBJ2-2; 8 bases are a match to TRBD1. CDR1 and CDR2 from the germline V gene are GTSNPN and SVGIG (reference sequence). V lost 1 base to trimming and J lost 6 bases; unmatched junction nucleotides: 7. CDR3 length: 15 amino acids. CDR3 nucleotides: TGTGCCTGGAGTGGGGGACAGGCCAACGCCGGGGAGCTGTTTTTT. It specifies CAWSGGQANAGELFF.

The chain has TRBV30 and TRBJ1-5; 9 bases are a match to TRBD1. The CDR3 is 17 amino acids. V lost 0 bases and J lost 1; bases outside the gene matches: 7. CDR1 GTSNPN and CDR2 SVGIG come from the germline V gene (reference sequence). The CDR3 spells CAWSVQGAWVSNQPQHF. CDR3 DNA: TGTGCCTGGAGTGTACAGGGGGCCTGGGTGAGCAATCAGCCCCAGCATTTT. Combining the CDR3 with reference TRBV30 and TRBJ1-5 gives the whole variable domain SQTIHQWPATLVQPVGSPLSLECTVEGTSNPNLYWYRQAAGRGLQLLFYSVGIGQISSEVPQNLSASRPQDRQFILSSKKLLLSDSGFYLCAWSVQGAWVSNQPQHFGDGTRLSIL.

This clonotype was recorded once. The rearrangement links TRBV5-6 to TRBJ2-5; D might be TRBD1 or TRBD2, each matching 5 bases. This CDR3 contains 15 residues. Per germline, CDR1 SGHDT and CDR2 YYEEEE. V dropped 2 bases and J dropped 2 bases, with 13 bases sitting between them. CDR3 DNA: TGTGCCAGCAGCTTACCCCGGGACGGGCAAGAGACCCAGTACTTC. Encoded protein: CASSLPRDGQETQYF.

This clonotype turned up a few times. The rearrangement uses TRBV6-1 and TRBJ1-2, with TRBD1 matching 9 bases. V lost 6 bases, J lost 3 bases, and 5 bases stayed unmatched. This CDR3 comprises 14 residues. CDR1 and CDR2 from the germline V gene are MNHNS and SASEGT. CDR3 amino acids: CASSHRGRDYGYTF. The CDR3 region has the DNA TGTGCCAGCAGCCACAGGGGGCGGGACTATGGCTACACCTTC.

This clonotype came up a few times. The junction does not match germline at one end; this may be a read error. The rearrangement uses TRBV7-7 and TRBJ2-1; D possibly uses TRBD1 or TRBD2 (5 bases each). CDR1 and CDR2 from the germline V gene are SSHAT and FNYEAQ (reference sequence). The CDR3 totals 15 residues. CDR3 in amino acids: CASSLRLEGYNEQFF. In DNA form, the CDR3 reads TGTGCTAGCAGCTTACGTCTAGAGGGGTACAATGAGCAGTTCTTC.

The chain couples TRBV5-5 to TRBJ2-1; D possibly uses TRBD1 or TRBD2 (5 bases each). Germline V lookup: CDR1 SGHKS, CDR2 YYEKEE (reference sequence). The CDR3 is 15 residues long. Trimming left V 5 bases short and J 0 bases short, with 12 bases between. CDR3 loop: CASSFDGTSYNEQFF. DNA for the CDR3: TGTGCCAGCAGTTTCGACGGGACCTCCTACAATGAGCAGTTCTTC.

The rearrangement links TRBV28 to TRBJ2-3, with 8 bases that match TRBD1. V lost 6 bases, J lost 1 base, and 9 bases stayed unmatched. CDR3 length equals 16 residues. Germline V gives CDR1 MDHEN, CDR2 SYDVKM. The CDR3 reads CASRPDREVRTDTQYF. In DNA, the CDR3 is TGTGCCAGCAGACCGGACAGGGAAGTACGCACAGATACGCAGTATTTT.

This clonotype has more than one count but fewer than ten. The chain couples TRBV3-1 to TRBJ2-7, with 7 bases that match TRBD1. The length of the CDR3 is 14 residues. Unmatched junction bases numbered 7, after V lost 4 bases and J lost 4 bases. CDR1 is LGHDT and CDR2 is YNNKEL in the germline V gene (reference sequence). The CDR3 coding sequence is TGTGCCAGCAGCCGGACAGGTTTAAGGTACGAGCAGTACTTC. Residues: CASSRTGLRYEQYF.

This clonotype was picked up a small number of times. The chain links TRBV6-2 or TRBV6-3 to TRBJ1-1; D unclear. In germline, CDR1 is MNHEY, CDR2 SVGEGT. The CDR3 is made up of 12 amino acids. V was trimmed by 2 bases and J by 5 bases, leaving 6 bases between them. The CDR3 sequence is CASSYIRTEAFF. DNA of the CDR3: TGTGCCAGCAGTTACATTCGGACTGAAGCTTTCTTT.

This clonotype was picked up one time. One end of the junction is discordant with germline, which a read error may explain. The chain employs TRBV11-1 and TRBJ2-1; D is unresolved. This CDR3 comprises 14 residues. Germline values: CDR1 SGHAT, CDR2 FQDESV (reference sequence). The CDR3 DNA reads as TGCGCCAGCAGTCACGACTCGGCCTACAATGAGCAGTTCTTC. Translating it yields CASSHDSAYNEQFF.

This clonotype was detected a few times. The chain recombines TRBV7-9 with TRBJ2-1; the match to TRBD1 covers 11 bases. Germline CDR1 SEHNR, CDR2 FQNEAQ (reference sequence). V was clipped by 5 bases and J by 1 base; unmatched bases: 1. CDR3 length: 15 residues. CDR3 loop: CASSRDRGSYNEQFF. The DNA of the CDR3 is TGTGCCAGCAGCCGGGACAGGGGGTCCTACAATGAGCAGTTCTTC.

The chain links TRBV9 to TRBJ1-5; D remains ambiguous. In germline, CDR1 is SGDLS, CDR2 YYNGEE. This CDR3 has 14 residues. The V end was cut by 3 bases, the J end by 0 bases, with 7 bases between. The CDR3, as DNA: TGTGCCAGCAGCGCCAGTCATAGCAATCAGCCCCAGCATTTT. It yields the protein CASSASHSNQPQHF.

The chain joins TRBV9 to TRBJ2-6; no firm D call. The CDR3 loop spans 14 amino acids. In germline, CDR1 is SGDLS, CDR2 YYNGEE. Trimming took 0 bases from V and 0 from J, leaving 1 base between them. In DNA, the CDR3 is TGTGCCAGCAGCGTAGCCTCTGGGGCCAACGTCCTGACTTTC. Its protein is CASSVASGANVLTF.